This T cell receptor (beta chain) came from a study of T-cell reconstitution after alpha-beta-depleted transplantation in children. Study-level points and caveats: There were some patients whose high TCRbeta diversity at day 60 came from surviving recipient T cells and thymic progenitors. At around two months after transplant, the alpha-beta T cells were reportedly derived from several hundred expanded clones that came from non-depleted graft cells. T-cell counts and diversity at one year following transplant were attributed mainly to newly produced T cells.

This clonotype appeared a few times. The target antigen is unknown. CDR1 is MNHEY and CDR2 is SMNVEV in the germline V gene (reference sequence). V lost 10 bases and J 7 bases, leaving 22 bases between the germline ends. CDR3 length: 15 amino acids. A library of TCRbeta sequences, prepared with unique molecular identifiers, was generated. TCRdb recomputed calls from the PCR reads with MiXCR, one row per CDR3 protein. Altogether fewer than 700,000 distinct CDR3 sequences are present, roughly 24% being singletons, with the ten largest covering 13% to 15%. The genes are TRBV27 and TRBJ1-4; D gene unclear. This specimen was PBMCs, mostly from graft donor cells, taken 360 days after TCRalphabeta/CD19-depleted stem cell transplant. This receptor was obtained from a boy younger than two who had a stem cell transplant for acute myeloid leukemia, so the T cells may come from the graft donor. Here the CDR3 DNA reads TGTGCCACGCGAACCCTCCGAGGACGGATTGAAAAACTGTTTTTT. Encoded protein: CATRTLRGRIEKLFF.